The sequence of this T cell receptor (beta chain) was determined in a study of T cells in Graves' hyperthyroidism and ophthalmopathy. Study-wide background: Peripheral blood was drawn at first diagnosis, prior to all treatment.

The table lists this clonotype with many counts. This CDR3 region has 17 residues. V was clipped by 1 base and J by 8 bases, with 21 bases between them. Germline loops: CDR1 SGHNT, CDR2 YENEEA. Over 18 months, lack of ophthalmopathy progression marked Graves' hyperthyroidism as stable. Patients were aged 18 to 65, had disease duration under 2 months, and had newly diagnosed hyperthyroidism. The diagnostic basis comprised clinical symptoms, serum thyroxine and TRAb, thyroid ultrasound and orbital computed tomography. Authors of the study amplified TCR beta CDR3 regions from RNA transcripts. The TCR CDR3 was amplified in a first-round RT-PCR using the HTBI primer set. TCRdb redid the calling of the multiplex PCR reads with MiXCR, one entry per CDR3 protein. The table shows 300,000 to 400,000 distinct CDR3 sequences, with around a fifth occurring only once.

This chain links TRBV11-3 with TRBJ2-1, with D possibly called TRBD1 or TRBD2 (5 bases each). Sequenced: blood. The TCR comes from a woman aged 45 to 65 with Graves' hyperthyroidism. CDR3 nucleotides: TGTGCCAGCAGCTTAGGAGGGGCCCTAACCTCTTGGGATGAGCAGTTCTTC. It is translated as CASSLGGALTSWDEQFF.